This TCR beta chain appears in the sequencing data of a study of OX40 agonist ivuxolimab in advanced cancers. About the research overall: With a range of about 23 to 85, age averaged approximately 60 years, and around 80% were male.

The germline gives CDR1 SGHAT, CDR2 FQNNGV. V lost 3 bases to trimming and J lost 6 bases, with 14 bases between them. The CDR3 loop spans 14 amino acids. Profiling relied on immunoSEQ multiplex PCR, and the TCRdb table lists in-frame clones only, not all of them. This repertoire shows fewer than 55,000 clones, 70% to 90% found once; its top ten account for 0.6% to 0.8%. The specimen comprised CD4+ or CD8+ T cells sorted from blood, sampled in a trial of the OX40 agonist ivuxolimab. This receptor was identified in an adult with an advanced solid tumor such as melanoma, head and neck, liver or kidney cancer. The rearrangement links TRBV11-2 to TRBJ1-1, with a weak D call TRBD1 (6 bases). The CDR3: CASSFNRARAEAFF. As DNA, the CDR3 is TGTGCCAGCAGCTTCAACAGGGCGAGAGCTGAAGCTTTCTTT.